The sequence of this T cell receptor beta chain was determined in a study of shared clonotypes between healthy human individuals. Germline V gene sequence: CDR1 SGDLS, CDR2 YYNGEE. This CDR3 region has 15 residues. With 0 bases clipped from V and 5 bases from J, the junction kept 8 bases outside the gene matches. Genomic DNA belonging to each subset was distributed in equal measure over several immunoSEQ plates. Only in-frame clones appear in the TCRdb table, and some are missing; sequencing was by immunoSEQ multiplex PCR. Of around 1.4 million clones in the sample, 97% to 99% were seen once. About this clone itself: The antigen is undetermined.

The study's findings and limits: Clonotypes shared by all four donors outscored non-shared clonotypes in generation probability.

The rearrangement joins TRBV9 to TRBJ2-7; 7 bases align to TRBD1. Source material: naive CD4+ T cells sorted from blood. Subset meaning: CD45RA+ positively selected. This sequence was found in a man between 25 and 39 years old in good health. The CDR3 loop is CASSVDQTGFDEQYF. The CDR3 DNA sequence: TGTGCCAGCAGCGTAGATCAGACAGGGTTCGACGAGCAGTACTTC.